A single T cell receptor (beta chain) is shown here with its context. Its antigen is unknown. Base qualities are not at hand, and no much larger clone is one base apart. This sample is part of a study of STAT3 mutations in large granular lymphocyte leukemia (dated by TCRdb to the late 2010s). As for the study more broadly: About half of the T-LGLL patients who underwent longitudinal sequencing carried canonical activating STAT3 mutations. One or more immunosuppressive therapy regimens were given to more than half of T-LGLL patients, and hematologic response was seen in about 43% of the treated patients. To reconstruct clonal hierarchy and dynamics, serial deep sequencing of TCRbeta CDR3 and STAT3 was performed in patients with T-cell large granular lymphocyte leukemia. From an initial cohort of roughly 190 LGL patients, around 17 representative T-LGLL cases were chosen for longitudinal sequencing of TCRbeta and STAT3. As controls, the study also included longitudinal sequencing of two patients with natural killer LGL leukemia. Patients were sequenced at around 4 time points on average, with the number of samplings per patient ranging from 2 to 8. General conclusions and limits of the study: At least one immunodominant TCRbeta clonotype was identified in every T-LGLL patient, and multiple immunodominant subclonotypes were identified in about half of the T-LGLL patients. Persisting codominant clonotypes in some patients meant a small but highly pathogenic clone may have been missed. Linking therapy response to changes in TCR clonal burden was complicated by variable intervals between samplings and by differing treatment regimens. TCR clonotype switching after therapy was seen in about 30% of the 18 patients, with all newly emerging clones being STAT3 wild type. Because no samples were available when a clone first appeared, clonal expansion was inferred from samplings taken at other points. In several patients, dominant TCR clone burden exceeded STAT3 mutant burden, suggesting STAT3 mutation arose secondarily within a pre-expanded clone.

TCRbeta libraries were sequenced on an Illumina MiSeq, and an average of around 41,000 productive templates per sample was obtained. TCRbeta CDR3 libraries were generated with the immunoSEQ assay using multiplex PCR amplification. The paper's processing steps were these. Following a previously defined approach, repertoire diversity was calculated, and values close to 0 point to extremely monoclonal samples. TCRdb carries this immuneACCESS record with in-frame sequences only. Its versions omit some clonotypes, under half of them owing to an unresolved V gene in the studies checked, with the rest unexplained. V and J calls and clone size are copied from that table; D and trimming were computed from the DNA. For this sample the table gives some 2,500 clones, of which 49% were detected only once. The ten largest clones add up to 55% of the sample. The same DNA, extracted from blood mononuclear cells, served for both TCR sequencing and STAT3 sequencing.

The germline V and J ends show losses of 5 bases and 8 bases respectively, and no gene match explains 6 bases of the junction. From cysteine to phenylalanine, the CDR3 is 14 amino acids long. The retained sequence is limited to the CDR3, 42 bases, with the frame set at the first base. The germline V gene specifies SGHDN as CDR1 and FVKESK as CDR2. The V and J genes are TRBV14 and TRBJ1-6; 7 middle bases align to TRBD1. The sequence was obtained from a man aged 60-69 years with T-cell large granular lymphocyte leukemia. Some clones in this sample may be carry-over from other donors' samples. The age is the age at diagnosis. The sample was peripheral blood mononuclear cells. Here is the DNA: TGTGCCAGCAGCGACTACGGGACAGATTCACCCCTCCACTTT. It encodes CASSDYGTDSPLHF.